A selection of T cell receptor beta chains follows, all from one sample in a study of T cell responses to AZD1222 COVID-19 vaccine. Clones were read by immunoSEQ multiplex PCR, and TCRdb kept only the in-frame ones, dropping some. The sample includes 150,000 or so clones, nearly 90% of them seen just once. This specimen was peripheral blood, taken on day 0 of AZD1222 vaccination. These receptors were obtained from an adult in good health. Both conserved end residues are part of each CDR3. A D gene is named only where the DNA matches it firmly. Only part of the rows carry a size: once, few, many, or a class if the clone is expanded.

>TRBJ2-7|.|TRBV5-3|.
TGTGCCAGAAGCTTGACAGGCTACCCCTACGAGCAGTACTTC
CARSLTGYPYEQYF
>TRBJ1-1|.|TRBV7-9|.
TGTGCCAGCAGCTTAGAGGGCAGGGTTGCTGAAGCTTTCTTT
CASSLEGRVAEAFF
>TRBJ2-1|.|TRBV27|TRBD1
TGTGCCAGCAGTCCCCATCAGAGGGGGCGCTCCTACAATGAGCAGTTCTTC
CASSPHQRGRSYNEQFF
>TRBJ1-6|.|TRBV27|.
TGTGCCAGCAGTTTTAAGTCCCCGTATAATTCACCCCTCCACTTT
CASSFKSPYNSPLHF
>TRBJ2-7|.|TRBV11-2|.
TGTGCCAGCAGCTTAGATCCTTCACGGCCAAACGAGCAGTACTTC
CASSLDPSRPNEQYF
>TRBJ2-5|once|TRBV5-1|.
TGCGCCAGCAGCCGGGAACAAGAGACCCAGTACTTC
CASSREQETQYF
>TRBJ1-2|.|TRBV3-1/TRBV3-2|.
TGTGCCAGCAGCCAAAGTCAACAGCACTATGGCTACACCTTC
CASSQSQQHYGYTF
>TRBJ1-1|.|TRBV7-3|.
TGTGCCAGCAGTACCCAGCCCGGGTTACAGGGCACTGAAGCTTTCTTT
CASSTQPGLQGTEAFF
>TRBJ2-5|.|TRBV4-1|.
TGCGCCAGCAGCCAAGGGCGAGCCAGGGAAGAGACCCAGTACTTC
CASSQGRAREETQYF
>TRBJ1-5|.|TRBV4-3|.
TGCGCCAGCAGCCAGATACCCGGGTCCGGTCAGCCCCAGCATTTT
CASSQIPGSGQPQHF
>TRBJ1-3|.|TRBV6-1|TRBD1
TGTGCCAGCAGTGAAAGGCACAGGGGCGCCTCTGGAAACACCATATATTTT
CASSERHRGASGNTIYF
>TRBJ2-7|.|TRBV6-5|TRBD1
TGTGCCAGCAGTTATGGACAGGGGGGGTACTACGAGCAGTACTTC
CASSYGQGGYYEQYF
>TRBJ1-1|.|TRBV6-2/TRBV6-3|.
TGTGCCAGCAGTTACCGGGAGGGGGTCGGCACTGAAGCTTTCTTT
CASSYREGVGTEAFF
>TRBJ1-2|.|TRBV20-1|.
TGCAGTGCTAGAAAGTTGGGTGACTACACCTTC
CSARKLGDYTF
>TRBJ1-5|.|TRBV19|TRBD1
TGTGCCAGTAGTATAGGCCTCCGGGACAGGGGTCGTCAGCCCCAGCATTTT
CASSIGLRDRGRQPQHF
>TRBJ1-1|few|TRBV2|.
TGTGCCAGCATCAGGGACATGAACACTGAAGCTTTCTTT
CASIRDMNTEAFF
>TRBJ2-5|once|TRBV18|.
TGTGCCAGCTCACCCGGAGAGACCCAGTACTTC
CASSPGETQYF
>TRBJ1-2|.|TRBV5-1|.
TGCGCCAGCAGCTATGACGGAATAAGGGGCTACACCTTC
CASSYDGIRGYTF
>TRBJ1-6|.|TRBV6-6|.
TGTGCCAGCAGTTACTTAGGGGATAATTCACCCCTCCACTTT
CASSYLGDNSPLHF
>TRBJ2-3|few|TRBV24-1|.
TGTGCCACCAGTGATAGACACGAAGATACGCAGTATTTT
CATSDRHEDTQYF
>TRBJ2-2|.|TRBV19|.
TGTGCCAGTAGTATAGATCGACTGAACACCGGGGAGCTGTTTTTT
CASSIDRLNTGELFF
>TRBJ2-3|.|TRBV21-1|.
TGTGCCAGCAGCAAAGGGACGCAGTATTTT
CASSKGTQYF
>TRBJ1-2|.|TRBV5-5|.
TGTGCCAGCAGCTTCAACCTCGGCAGGGCAGGGCGAGGCTACACCTTC
CASSFNLGRAGRGYTF
>TRBJ2-1|.|TRBV29-1|.
TGCAGCGTTGTTCTTTGGGACCCCCGGGCCAATGAGCAGTTCTTC
CSVVLWDPRANEQFF
>TRBJ1-5|.|TRBV7-2|.
TGTGCCAGCAGCTTATATTGGGGAGGTGATGAGCCCCAGCATTTT
CASSLYWGGDEPQHF
>TRBJ2-2|.|TRBV28|TRBD2
TGTGCCAGCAGTCCGGGGGGTAACACCGGGGAGCTGTTTTTT
CASSPGGNTGELFF
>TRBJ2-5|.|TRBV7-2|TRBD2
TGTGCCAGCAGCTTAAGCGGGAGCCACCACCAAATCCCATTGAGGACCCAGTACTTC
CASSLSGSHHQIPLRTQYF
>TRBJ1-1|.|TRBV5-1|.
TGCGCCAGCAGGTTAGTCCCGGGACAGAACACTGAAGCTTTCTTT
CASRLVPGQNTEAFF
>TRBJ2-7|.|TRBV7-8|TRBD1
TGTGCCAGCAGCCCCTGGACAGGGCCTACTTACGAGCAGTACTTC
CASSPWTGPTYEQYF
>TRBJ1-2|.|TRBV2|.
TGTGCCAGCACCCAGGGAATGTATGGCTACACCTTC
CASTQGMYGYTF
>TRBJ1-4|.|TRBV9|TRBD1
TGTGCCAGCAGCGCCTCCGGGACAGCGGGGAAACTGTTTTTT
CASSASGTAGKLFF
>TRBJ2-7|.|TRBV6-5|.
TGTGCCAGCAGTTCAGATCGGGGTCTCTACGAGCAGTACTTC
CASSSDRGLYEQYF
>TRBJ2-7|.|TRBV4-2|TRBD2
TGTGCCAGCAGCCAAGAAGGTAGCGGGAGCTCCTACGAGCAGTACTTC
CASSQEGSGSSYEQYF
>TRBJ2-7|.|TRBV18|TRBD2
TGTGCCAGCCGGGAACCTGGGGGGGATTACTACGAGCAGTACTTC
CASREPGGDYYEQYF
>TRBJ1-3|.|TRBV9|TRBD1
TGTGCCAGCAGCGTAGAAGGGGGCCTTGGAAACACCATATATTTT
CASSVEGGLGNTIYF
>TRBJ1-4|once|TRBV19|TRBD1
TGTGCCAGTAGTAGAGGGGGCGCTTACGAAAAACTGTTTTTT
CASSRGGAYEKLFF
>TRBJ1-2|few|TRBV4-1|.
TGCGCCAGCAGCCTTCGTGAGGGTGACTATGGCTACACCTTC
CASSLREGDYGYTF
>TRBJ1-5|.|TRBV28|.
TGTGCCAGCAGAGGGGACACTAATCAGCCCCAGCATTTT
CASRGDTNQPQHF
>TRBJ1-2|.|TRBV24-1|TRBD1
TGTGCCACCAGTGATCCCCTTACAGGGGGCGGTAACTATGGCTACACCTTC
CATSDPLTGGGNYGYTF
>TRBJ2-5|.|TRBV6-5|.
TGTGCCAGTCAAAAACCGGGGGCAGAGACCCAGTACTTC
CASQKPGAETQYF